These 2 T cell receptor beta chains were all obtained from the same sample, sequenced in a study of siplizumab effects on memory and regulatory T cells. Clones were read by immunoSEQ multiplex PCR, and TCRdb kept only the in-frame ones, dropping some. The repertoire holds approximately 98,000 clones, around 94% seen once, with 1% to 1.5% in the top ten. Sequencing input: non-Treg CD4+ T cells sorted from blood. The receptor set was obtained from a human donor in good health.

Only one count was recorded for this clone. The chain carries TRBV6-1 and TRBJ2-2; D gene ambiguous. Germline V gene sequence: CDR1 MNHNS, CDR2 SASEGT. The CDR3 sequence is 13 residues long. Deletions cut 10 bases from V and 0 bases from J, with 9 bases between. This chain's CDR3 is CATSRANTGELFF. As DNA, the CDR3 is TGTGCCACCTCTAGAGCGAACACCGGGGAGCTGTTTTTT.

The J gene is TRBJ2-7, the V gene TRBV7-9; D perhaps matches TRBD1 (6 bases). The V end was cut by 5 bases, the J end by 3 bases, with 17 bases between. The CDR3 runs to 15 residues. CDR1 and CDR2 (germline): SEHNR, FQNEAQ (reference sequence). The CDR3 sequence: CASSRQDRFDYEQYF. The CDR3 nucleotides read TGTGCCAGCAGCCGGCAAGACAGGTTCGACTACGAGCAGTACTTC.